This section outlines one TCR beta chain sequence together with its context. The antigen remains undetermined. The sample originates from a study of Ad26.COV2.S vaccination and SARS-CoV-2 variants. Study in general: Ad26.COV2.S was injected intramuscularly once or twice, 56 days apart. Study-level findings and limits: Reportedly, spike-specific CD8+ and CD4+ T cell responses achieved substantial breadth once vaccination had taken place. Breadth and depth estimates from TCRs may understate total T cell responses.

Sequencing used immunoSEQ multiplex PCR; TCRdb keeps in-frame clones, though not all of them. The top ten clones hold roughly 2.1% of a sample with about 320,000 clones, 86% of them seen once. The V segment lost 5 bases and the J segment 6 bases; nucleotides outside the gene matches: 6. Germline V gene data show CDR1 as SQVTM and CDR2 as ANQGSEA. There are 12 residues in the CDR3. Indicated treatment: about 20 received Ad26.COV2.S at low or high dose, single or two shots; several received placebo; per-sample allocation not given. Samples analyzed were those drawn on day 63 after the first vaccine or placebo injection. Donor was an adult aged 18-55 years in Boston.

The chain joins TRBV29-1 to TRBJ1-2; 7 positions agree with TRBD1. This clonotype was obtained from a person aged 18-60 years who received the Ad26.COV2.S COVID-19 vaccine or a placebo. This material consisted of peripheral blood, taken in a trial of Ad26.COV2.S vaccine versus placebo. This CDR3 reads CSVRQGGDGYTF. The CDR3 bases are TGCAGCGTTCGGCAGGGGGGTGATGGCTACACCTTC.